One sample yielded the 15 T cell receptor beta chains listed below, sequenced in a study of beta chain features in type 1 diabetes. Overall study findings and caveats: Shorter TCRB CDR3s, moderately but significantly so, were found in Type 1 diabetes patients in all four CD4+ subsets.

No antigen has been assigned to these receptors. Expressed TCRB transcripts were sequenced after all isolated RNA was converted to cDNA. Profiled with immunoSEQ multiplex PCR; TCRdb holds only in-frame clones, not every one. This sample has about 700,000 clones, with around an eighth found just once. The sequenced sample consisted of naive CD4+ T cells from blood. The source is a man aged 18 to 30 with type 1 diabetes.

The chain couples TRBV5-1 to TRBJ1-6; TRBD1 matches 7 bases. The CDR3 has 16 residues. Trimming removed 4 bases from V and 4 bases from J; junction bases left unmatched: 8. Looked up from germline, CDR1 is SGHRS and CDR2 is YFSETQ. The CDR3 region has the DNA TGCGCCAGCAGCGCGGACAGGTCATTTTATAATTCACCCCTCCACTTT. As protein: CASSADRSFYNSPLHF.

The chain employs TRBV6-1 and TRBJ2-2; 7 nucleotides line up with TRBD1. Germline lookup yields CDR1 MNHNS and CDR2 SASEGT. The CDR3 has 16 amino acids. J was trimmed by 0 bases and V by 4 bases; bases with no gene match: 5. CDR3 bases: TGTGCCAGCAGTGCCCGGACAGGAACGAACACCGGGGAGCTGTTTTTT. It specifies CASSARTGTNTGELFF.

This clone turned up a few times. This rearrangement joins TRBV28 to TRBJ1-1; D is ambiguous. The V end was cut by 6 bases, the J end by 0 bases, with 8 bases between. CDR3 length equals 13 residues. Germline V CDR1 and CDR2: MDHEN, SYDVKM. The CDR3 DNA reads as TGTGCCAGCAGGAGAAGCTTGAACACTGAAGCTTTCTTT. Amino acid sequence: CASRRSLNTEAFF. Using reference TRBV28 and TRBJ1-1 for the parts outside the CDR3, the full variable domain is DVKVTQSSRYLVKRTGEKVFLECVQDMDHENMFWYRQDPGLGLRLIYFSYDVKMKEKGDIPEGYSVSREKKERFSLILESASTNQTSMYLCASRRSLNTEAFFGQGTRLTVV.

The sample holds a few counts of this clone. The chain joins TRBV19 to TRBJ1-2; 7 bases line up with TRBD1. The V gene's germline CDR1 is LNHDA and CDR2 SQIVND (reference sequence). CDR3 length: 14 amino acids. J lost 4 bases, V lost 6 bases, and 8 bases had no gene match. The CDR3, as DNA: TGTGCCAGTAGAACCGCGGGACAGACCTATGGCTACACCTTC. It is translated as CASRTAGQTYGYTF.

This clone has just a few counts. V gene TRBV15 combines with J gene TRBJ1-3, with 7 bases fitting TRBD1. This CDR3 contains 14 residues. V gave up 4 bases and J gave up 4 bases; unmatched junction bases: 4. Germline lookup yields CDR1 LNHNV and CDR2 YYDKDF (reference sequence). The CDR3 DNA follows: TGTGCCACCAGCAAGGGGGGACAGGGAAACACCATATATTTT. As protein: CATSKGGQGNTIYF.

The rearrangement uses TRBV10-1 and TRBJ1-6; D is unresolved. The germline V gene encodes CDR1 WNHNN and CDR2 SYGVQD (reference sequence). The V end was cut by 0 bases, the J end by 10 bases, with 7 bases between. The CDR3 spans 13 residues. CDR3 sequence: CASSESMGSPLHF. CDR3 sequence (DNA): TGCGCCAGCAGTGAGTCGATGGGCTCACCCCTCCACTTT.

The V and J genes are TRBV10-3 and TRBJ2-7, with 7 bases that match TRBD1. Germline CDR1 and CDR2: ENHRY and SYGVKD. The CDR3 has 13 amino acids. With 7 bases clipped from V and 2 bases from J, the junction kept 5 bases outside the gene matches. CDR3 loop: CAITSGQAYEQYF. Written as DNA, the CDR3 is TGTGCCATCACCTCCGGACAGGCCTACGAGCAGTACTTC.

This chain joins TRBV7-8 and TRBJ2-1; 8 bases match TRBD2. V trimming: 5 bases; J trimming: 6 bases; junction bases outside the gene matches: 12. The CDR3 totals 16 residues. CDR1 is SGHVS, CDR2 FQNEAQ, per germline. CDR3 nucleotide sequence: TGTGCCAGCAGCCCTGGGGGTAGCGGGGTAGTCAATGAGCAGTTCTTC. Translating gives CASSPGGSGVVNEQFF.

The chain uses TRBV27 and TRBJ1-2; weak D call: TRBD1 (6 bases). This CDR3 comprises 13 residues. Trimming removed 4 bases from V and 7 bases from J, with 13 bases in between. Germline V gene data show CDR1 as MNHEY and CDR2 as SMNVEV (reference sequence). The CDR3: CASSSRGQGGYTF. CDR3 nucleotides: TGTGCCAGCAGTTCGCGGGGGCAAGGTGGCTACACCTTC.

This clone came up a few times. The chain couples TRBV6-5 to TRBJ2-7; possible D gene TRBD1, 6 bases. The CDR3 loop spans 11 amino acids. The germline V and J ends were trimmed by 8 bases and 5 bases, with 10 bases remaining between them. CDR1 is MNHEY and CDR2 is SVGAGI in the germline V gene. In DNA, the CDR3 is TGTGCCAGCGGCAGGGGACACGAGCAGTACTTC. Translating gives CASGRGHEQYF.

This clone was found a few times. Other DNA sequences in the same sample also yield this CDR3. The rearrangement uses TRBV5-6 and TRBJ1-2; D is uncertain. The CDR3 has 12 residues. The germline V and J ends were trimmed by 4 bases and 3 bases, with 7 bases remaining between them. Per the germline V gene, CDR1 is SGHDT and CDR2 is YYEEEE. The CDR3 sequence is CASSPGDYGYTF. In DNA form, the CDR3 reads TGTGCCAGCAGCCCGGGAGACTATGGCTACACCTTC.

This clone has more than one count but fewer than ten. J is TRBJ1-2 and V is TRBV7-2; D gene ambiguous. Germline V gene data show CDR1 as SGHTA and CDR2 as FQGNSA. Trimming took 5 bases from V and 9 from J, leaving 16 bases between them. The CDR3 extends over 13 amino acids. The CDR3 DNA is TGTGCCAGCAGCCACTCCTCCCAGGCCAGCTACACCTTC. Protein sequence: CASSHSSQASYTF.

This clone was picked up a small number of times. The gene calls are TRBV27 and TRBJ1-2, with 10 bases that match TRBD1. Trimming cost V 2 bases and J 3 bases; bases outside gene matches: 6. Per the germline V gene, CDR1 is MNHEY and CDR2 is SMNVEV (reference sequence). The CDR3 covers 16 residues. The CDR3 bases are TGTGCCAGCAGTTTAAGGACAGGGGGAGCTTACTATGGCTACACCTTC. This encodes CASSLRTGGAYYGYTF.

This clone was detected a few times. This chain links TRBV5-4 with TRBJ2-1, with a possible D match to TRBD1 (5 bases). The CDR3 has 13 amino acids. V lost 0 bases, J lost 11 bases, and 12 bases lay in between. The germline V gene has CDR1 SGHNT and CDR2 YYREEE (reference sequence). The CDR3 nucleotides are TGTGCCAGCAGCTTGGACCAGGGCCCGCAGCAGTTCTTC. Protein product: CASSLDQGPQQFF. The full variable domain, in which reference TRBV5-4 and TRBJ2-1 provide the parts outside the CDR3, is ETGVTQSPTHLIKTRGQQVTLRCSSQSGHNTVSWYQQALGQGPQFIFQYYREEENGRGNFPPRFSGLQFPNYSSELNVNALELDDSALYLCASSLDQGPQQFFGPGTRLTVL.

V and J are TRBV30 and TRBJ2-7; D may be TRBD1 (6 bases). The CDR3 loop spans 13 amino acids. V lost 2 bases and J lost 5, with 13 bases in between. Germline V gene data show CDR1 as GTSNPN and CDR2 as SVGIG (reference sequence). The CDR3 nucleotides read TGTGCCTGGAGTTCAGGGGTGGATCACGAGCAGTACTTC. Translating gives CAWSSGVDHEQYF.